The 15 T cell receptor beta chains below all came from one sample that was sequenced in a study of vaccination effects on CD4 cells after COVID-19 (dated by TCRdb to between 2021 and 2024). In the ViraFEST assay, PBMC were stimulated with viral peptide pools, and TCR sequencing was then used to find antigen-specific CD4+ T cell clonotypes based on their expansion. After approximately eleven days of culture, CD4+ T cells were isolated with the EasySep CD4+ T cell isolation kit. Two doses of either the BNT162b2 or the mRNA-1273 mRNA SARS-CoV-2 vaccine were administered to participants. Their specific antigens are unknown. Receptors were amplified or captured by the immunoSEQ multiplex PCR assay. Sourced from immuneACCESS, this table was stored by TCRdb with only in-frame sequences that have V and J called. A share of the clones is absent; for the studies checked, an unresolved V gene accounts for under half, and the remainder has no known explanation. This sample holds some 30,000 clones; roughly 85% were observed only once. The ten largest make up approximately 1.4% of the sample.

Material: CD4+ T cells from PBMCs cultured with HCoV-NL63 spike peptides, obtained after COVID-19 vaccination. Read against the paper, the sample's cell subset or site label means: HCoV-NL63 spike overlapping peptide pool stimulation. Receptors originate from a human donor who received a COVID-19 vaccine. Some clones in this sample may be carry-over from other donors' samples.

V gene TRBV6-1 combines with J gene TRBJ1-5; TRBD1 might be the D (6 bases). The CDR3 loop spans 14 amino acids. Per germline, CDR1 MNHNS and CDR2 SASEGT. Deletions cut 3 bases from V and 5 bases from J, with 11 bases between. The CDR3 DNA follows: TGTGCCAGCAGTGACCGACAGGCTGATCAGCCCCAGCATTTT. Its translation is CASSDRQADQPQHF.

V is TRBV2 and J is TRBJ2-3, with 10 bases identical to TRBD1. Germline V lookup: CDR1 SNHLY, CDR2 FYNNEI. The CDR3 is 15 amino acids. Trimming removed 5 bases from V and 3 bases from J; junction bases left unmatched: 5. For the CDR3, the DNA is TGTGCCAGCAGTCCCGACAGGGGGCGGACAGATACGCAGTATTTT. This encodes CASSPDRGRTDTQYF. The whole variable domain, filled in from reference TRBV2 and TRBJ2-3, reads EPEVTQTPSHQVTQMGQEVILRCVPISNHLYFYWYRQILGQKVEFLVSFYNNEISEKSEIFDDQFSVERPDGSNFTLKIRSTKLEDSAMYFCASSPDRGRTDTQYFGPGTRLTVL.

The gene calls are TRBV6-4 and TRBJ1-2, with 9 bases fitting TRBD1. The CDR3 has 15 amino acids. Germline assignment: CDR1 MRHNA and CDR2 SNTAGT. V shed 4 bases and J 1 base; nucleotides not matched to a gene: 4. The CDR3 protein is CASSGGTGSNYGYTF. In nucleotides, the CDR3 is TGTGCCAGCAGTGGGGGGACAGGGAGTAACTATGGCTACACCTTC.

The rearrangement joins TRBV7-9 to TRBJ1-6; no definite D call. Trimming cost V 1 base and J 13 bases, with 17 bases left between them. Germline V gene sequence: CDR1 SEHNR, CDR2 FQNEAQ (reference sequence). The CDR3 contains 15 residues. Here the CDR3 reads CASSLDIATASPLHF. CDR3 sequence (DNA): TGTGCCAGCAGCTTAGACATCGCGACCGCTTCGCCCCTCCACTTT.

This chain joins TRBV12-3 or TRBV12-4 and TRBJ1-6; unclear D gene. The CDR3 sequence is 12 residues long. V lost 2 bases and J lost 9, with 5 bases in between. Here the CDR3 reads CASSLLGSPLHF. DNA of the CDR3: TGTGCCAGCAGTTTACTGGGTTCACCCCTCCACTTT.

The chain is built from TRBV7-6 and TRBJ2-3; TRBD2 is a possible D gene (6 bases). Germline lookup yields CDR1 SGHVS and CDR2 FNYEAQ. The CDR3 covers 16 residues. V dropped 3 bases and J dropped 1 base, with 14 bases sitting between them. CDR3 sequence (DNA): TGTGCCAGCAGCTTGGGGGGTCGCCTGGGCACAGATACGCAGTATTTT. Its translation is CASSLGGRLGTDTQYF.

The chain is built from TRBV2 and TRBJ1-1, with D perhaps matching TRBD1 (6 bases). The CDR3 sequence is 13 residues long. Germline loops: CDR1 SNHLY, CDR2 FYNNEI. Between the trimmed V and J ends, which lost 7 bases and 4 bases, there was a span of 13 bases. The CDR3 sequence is CASNGGPGTEAFF. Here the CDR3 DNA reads TGTGCCAGCAACGGGGGGCCGGGCACTGAAGCTTTCTTT.

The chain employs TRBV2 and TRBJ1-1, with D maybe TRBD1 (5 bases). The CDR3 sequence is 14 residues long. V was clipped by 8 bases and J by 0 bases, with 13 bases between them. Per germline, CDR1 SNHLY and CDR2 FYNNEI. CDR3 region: CASSDSDMNTEAFF. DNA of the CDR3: TGTGCCAGCTCTGACAGCGACATGAACACTGAAGCTTTCTTT.

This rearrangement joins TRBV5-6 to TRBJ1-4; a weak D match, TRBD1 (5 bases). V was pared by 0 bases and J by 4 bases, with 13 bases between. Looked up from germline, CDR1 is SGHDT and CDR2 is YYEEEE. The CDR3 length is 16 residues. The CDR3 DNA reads TGTGCCAGCAGCTTGGCCGGGGGGTCCCATAATGAAAAACTGTTTTTT. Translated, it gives CASSLAGGSHNEKLFF.

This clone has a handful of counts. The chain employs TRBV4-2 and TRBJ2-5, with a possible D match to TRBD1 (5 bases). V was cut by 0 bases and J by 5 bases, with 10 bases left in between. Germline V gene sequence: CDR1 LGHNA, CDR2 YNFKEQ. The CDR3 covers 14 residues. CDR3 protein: CASSQDRVWETQYF. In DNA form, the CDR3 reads TGTGCCAGCAGCCAAGACAGGGTTTGGGAGACCCAGTACTTC.

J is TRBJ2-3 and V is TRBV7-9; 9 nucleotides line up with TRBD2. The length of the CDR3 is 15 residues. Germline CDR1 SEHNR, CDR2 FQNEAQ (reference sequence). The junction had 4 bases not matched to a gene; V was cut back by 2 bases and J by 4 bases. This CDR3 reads CASSLKAGGPDTQYF. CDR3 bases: TGTGCCAGCAGCTTAAAGGCGGGGGGGCCAGATACGCAGTATTTT.

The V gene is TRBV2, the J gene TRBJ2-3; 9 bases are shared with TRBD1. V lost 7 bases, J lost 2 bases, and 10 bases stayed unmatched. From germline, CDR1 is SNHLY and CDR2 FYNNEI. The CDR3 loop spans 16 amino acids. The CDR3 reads CASTLQGAGSTDTQYF. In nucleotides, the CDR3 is TGTGCCAGCACTTTACAGGGGGCAGGATCCACAGATACGCAGTATTTT.

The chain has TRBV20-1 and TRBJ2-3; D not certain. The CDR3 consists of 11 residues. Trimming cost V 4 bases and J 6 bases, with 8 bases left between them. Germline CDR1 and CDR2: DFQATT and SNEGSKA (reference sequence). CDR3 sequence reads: CSAKKEDTQYF. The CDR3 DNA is TGCAGTGCTAAGAAGGAGGATACGCAGTATTTT.

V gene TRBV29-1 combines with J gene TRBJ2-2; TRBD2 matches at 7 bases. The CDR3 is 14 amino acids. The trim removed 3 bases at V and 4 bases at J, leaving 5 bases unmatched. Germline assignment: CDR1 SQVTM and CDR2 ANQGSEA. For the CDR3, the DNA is TGCAGCGTTGAGGGAGGGCCGCGCACCGGGGAGCTGTTTTTT. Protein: CSVEGGPRTGELFF.

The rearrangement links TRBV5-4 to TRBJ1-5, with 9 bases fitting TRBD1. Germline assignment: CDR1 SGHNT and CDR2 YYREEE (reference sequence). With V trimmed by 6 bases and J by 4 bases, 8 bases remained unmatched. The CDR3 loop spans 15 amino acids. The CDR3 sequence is CASKNPGTGNQPQHF. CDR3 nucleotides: TGTGCCAGCAAAAACCCCGGGACAGGGAATCAGCCCCAGCATTTT.